The rows below give T cell receptor beta chains drawn from one sample of a study of blood T cell repertoires in COVID-19. Assay: immunoSEQ multiplex PCR; the TCRdb copy retains only in-frame clones and omits some. The table records around 400,000 clones, about four fifths of them present only once. Sequenced sample: PBMCs or T cells enriched from blood (not recorded which). The receptors derive from a woman aged 45-59 years who had recovered from COVID-19. Each CDR3 is given with its conserved first and last residue. The order of the fields is V gene, D gene, J gene, clone size, CDR3 protein, CDR3 DNA. D genes are given only for firm matches. Clone size, where shown, is once, few, many, or a class for clones that have expanded.

V gene: TRBV7-2; D gene: TRBD1; J gene: TRBJ2-1; clone size: -; CDR3 protein: CASSFGTGGNNEQFF; CDR3 DNA: TGTGCCAGCAGCTTCGGGACAGGGGGCAACAATGAGCAGTTCTTC
V gene: TRBV27; D gene: -; J gene: TRBJ1-4; clone size: -; CDR3 protein: CASSYLNPGLTNEKLFF; CDR3 DNA: TGTGCCAGCAGTTACCTCAACCCGGGACTCACTAATGAAAAACTGTTTTTT
V gene: TRBV3-1/TRBV3-2; D gene: -; J gene: TRBJ1-6; clone size: -; CDR3 protein: CASSQTRGNSPLHF; CDR3 DNA: TGTGCCAGCAGCCAAACTAGAGGTAATTCACCCCTCCACTTT
V gene: TRBV7-9; D gene: TRBD2; J gene: TRBJ2-7; clone size: -; CDR3 protein: CASTTGLAGVQYF; CDR3 DNA: TGTGCCAGCACTACGGGACTAGCGGGAGTGCAGTACTTC
V gene: TRBV4-1; D gene: TRBD2; J gene: TRBJ2-7; clone size: -; CDR3 protein: CASSQILAVSYEQYF; CDR3 DNA: TGCGCCAGCAGCCAAATCCTAGCGGTCTCCTACGAGCAGTACTTC
V gene: TRBV20-1; D gene: TRBD2; J gene: TRBJ2-3; clone size: -; CDR3 protein: CSARPGLPQYF; CDR3 DNA: TGCAGTGCTAGACCGGGACTACCCCAGTATTTT
V gene: TRBV19; D gene: -; J gene: TRBJ1-2; clone size: -; CDR3 protein: CASSMGGRYGYTF; CDR3 DNA: TGTGCCAGTAGTATGGGAGGGAGGTATGGCTACACCTTC
V gene: TRBV9; D gene: -; J gene: TRBJ1-2; clone size: -; CDR3 protein: CASSDQGVRGYTF; CDR3 DNA: TGTGCCAGCAGCGACCAGGGTGTTCGAGGCTACACCTTC
V gene: TRBV27; D gene: TRBD1; J gene: TRBJ1-4; clone size: -; CDR3 protein: CASSLIRGTGLVKLFF; CDR3 DNA: TGTGCCAGCAGTTTAATTCGAGGGACAGGTCTTGTAAAACTGTTTTTT
V gene: TRBV11-3; D gene: -; J gene: TRBJ2-1; clone size: -; CDR3 protein: CASSLAGLFNEQFF; CDR3 DNA: TGTGCCAGCAGCTTAGCGGGACTCTTCAATGAGCAGTTCTTC
V gene: TRBV6-8; D gene: TRBD1; J gene: TRBJ2-2; clone size: -; CDR3 protein: CASSSTGGNTGELFF; CDR3 DNA: TGTGCCAGCAGCTCCACAGGGGGCAACACCGGGGAGCTGTTTTTT
V gene: TRBV11-2; D gene: TRBD2; J gene: TRBJ2-7; clone size: -; CDR3 protein: CASSLTSGDYEQYF; CDR3 DNA: TGTGCCAGCAGCCTAACTAGCGGGGACTACGAGCAGTACTTC
V gene: TRBV5-4; D gene: TRBD2; J gene: TRBJ2-5; clone size: -; CDR3 protein: CASSTKREHQETQYF; CDR3 DNA: TGTGCCAGCAGCACAAAGCGGGAGCACCAAGAGACCCAGTACTTC
V gene: TRBV28; D gene: TRBD1; J gene: TRBJ1-1; clone size: -; CDR3 protein: CASSSGTGFEAFF; CDR3 DNA: TGTGCCAGCAGTTCCGGGACAGGGTTTGAAGCTTTCTTT
V gene: TRBV19; D gene: -; J gene: TRBJ2-3; clone size: -; CDR3 protein: CASSMVSGFTDTQYF; CDR3 DNA: TGTGCCAGTAGTATGGTTAGCGGATTCACAGATACGCAGTATTTT
V gene: TRBV9; D gene: -; J gene: TRBJ1-1; clone size: -; CDR3 protein: CASSVRGLGAGTEAFF; CDR3 DNA: TGTGCCAGCAGCGTCCGTGGGTTGGGGGCTGGAACTGAAGCTTTCTTT
V gene: TRBV19; D gene: TRBD2; J gene: TRBJ2-4; clone size: -; CDR3 protein: CASSIGASGLAKNIQYF; CDR3 DNA: TGTGCCAGTAGTATCGGTGCTAGCGGACTAGCCAAAAACATTCAGTACTTC
V gene: TRBV30; D gene: TRBD1; J gene: TRBJ1-6; clone size: -; CDR3 protein: CAYRDSNNSPLHF; CDR3 DNA: TGTGCCTATCGGGACAGTAATAATTCACCCCTCCACTTT
V gene: TRBV9; D gene: TRBD1; J gene: TRBJ1-6; clone size: once; CDR3 protein: CASSVGQGTSPLHF; CDR3 DNA: TGTGCCAGCAGCGTAGGACAGGGGACTTCACCCCTCCACTTT
V gene: TRBV9; D gene: TRBD2; J gene: TRBJ2-1; clone size: -; CDR3 protein: CASSSPAGIPRSTTYNEQFF; CDR3 DNA: TGTGCCAGCAGCTCCCCAGCGGGAATACCCCGCTCCACCACCTACAATGAGCAGTTCTTC
V gene: TRBV30; D gene: -; J gene: TRBJ2-7; clone size: -; CDR3 protein: CAWSVQKGYEQYF; CDR3 DNA: TGTGCCTGGAGTGTACAGAAGGGGTACGAGCAGTACTTC
V gene: TRBV19; D gene: TRBD1; J gene: TRBJ2-7; clone size: -; CDR3 protein: CASSIDPGGMAEQYF; CDR3 DNA: TGTGCCAGTAGTATAGATCCAGGGGGTATGGCCGAGCAGTACTTC
V gene: TRBV2; D gene: TRBD2; J gene: TRBJ2-1; clone size: few; CDR3 protein: CASSGTSGWSNEQFF; CDR3 DNA: TGTGCCAGCAGTGGGACTAGCGGGTGGAGTAATGAGCAGTTCTTC
V gene: TRBV2; D gene: TRBD2; J gene: TRBJ2-5; clone size: -; CDR3 protein: CASRGWLAGYETQYF; CDR3 DNA: TGTGCCAGCAGGGGCTGGCTAGCGGGATATGAGACCCAGTACTTC
V gene: TRBV24-1; D gene: -; J gene: TRBJ1-5; clone size: -; CDR3 protein: CATSDAEQGVNQPQHF; CDR3 DNA: TGTGCCACCAGTGATGCAGAACAGGGAGTGAATCAGCCCCAGCATTTT
V gene: TRBV7-9; D gene: TRBD2; J gene: TRBJ2-2; clone size: -; CDR3 protein: CASSPRALAGGTGELFF; CDR3 DNA: TGTGCCAGCAGCCCGAGGGCCCTAGCGGGAGGTACCGGGGAGCTGTTTTTT
V gene: TRBV6-2/TRBV6-3; D gene: -; J gene: TRBJ1-5; clone size: -; CDR3 protein: CASSYSITGKKAYSNQPQHF; CDR3 DNA: TGTGCCAGCAGTTACTCGATTACAGGGAAAAAGGCCTATAGCAATCAGCCCCAGCATTTT
V gene: TRBV5-1; D gene: -; J gene: TRBJ1-3; clone size: -; CDR3 protein: CASSSQGNPGNTIYF; CDR3 DNA: TGCGCCAGCAGCTCACAGGGAAACCCTGGAAACACCATATATTTT
V gene: TRBV7-3; D gene: TRBD1; J gene: TRBJ2-5; clone size: -; CDR3 protein: CASSSAGGETQYF; CDR3 DNA: TGTGCCAGCAGCTCGGCAGGGGGAGAGACCCAGTACTTC
V gene: TRBV5-5; D gene: -; J gene: TRBJ1-1; clone size: few; CDR3 protein: CASSPFGGDTEAFF; CDR3 DNA: TGTGCCAGCAGTCCCTTCGGGGGTGACACTGAAGCTTTCTTT
V gene: TRBV9; D gene: TRBD1; J gene: TRBJ1-1; clone size: -; CDR3 protein: CASSAPEAQGDTEAFF; CDR3 DNA: TGTGCCAGCAGCGCTCCCGAGGCACAGGGGGACACTGAAGCTTTCTTT